This T cell receptor (beta chain) was documented in a study of human T cells and chemical hapten exposure. TCRdb itself ran the RACE reads through MiXCR, one entry per CDR3 protein. This sample has 300,000 to 450,000 distinct CDR3 sequences, with approximately 5.1% found just once. Stated time point: pre-sensitization, week 0. Treatment reported: therapeutic diphenylcyclopropenone sensitization with weekly scalp DPC. This clonotype showed up many times. The input for sequencing was whole blood, taken in connection with sensitization to the hapten diphenylcyclopropenone (DPC). This sequence originates from a woman between 50 and 59 years old with alopecia areata. Some clones in this sample may be carry-over from other donors' samples.

CDR3 nucleotides: TGTGCCGTCACCCCCCTCCGGGACAGGGGGCTGGAGCAGTACTTC. Translated, it gives CAVTPLRDRGLEQYF. V is TRBV6-1 and J is TRBJ2-7, with 12 bases lining up with TRBD1. Germline V gives CDR1 MNHNS, CDR2 SASEGT. V dropped 11 bases and J dropped 7; count of bases not matched to a gene: 15. This CDR3 contains 15 residues.